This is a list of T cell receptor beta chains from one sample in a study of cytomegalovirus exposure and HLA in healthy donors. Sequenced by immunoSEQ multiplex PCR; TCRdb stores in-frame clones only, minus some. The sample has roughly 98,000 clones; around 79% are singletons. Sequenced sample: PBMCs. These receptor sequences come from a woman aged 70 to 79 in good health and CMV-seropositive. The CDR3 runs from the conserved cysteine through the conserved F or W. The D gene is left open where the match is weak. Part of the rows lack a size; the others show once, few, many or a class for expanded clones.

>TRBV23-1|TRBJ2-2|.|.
CASTRSGTSNTGELFF
TGCGCCAGCACCCGATCCGGGACTTCGAACACCGGGGAGCTGTTTTTT
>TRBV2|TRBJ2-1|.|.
CASSERASGHNEQFF
TGTGCCAGCAGTGAAAGGGCGAGCGGGCACAATGAGCAGTTCTTC
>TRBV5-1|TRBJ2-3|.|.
CASSLDRAGDTQYF
TGCGCCAGCAGCTTGGACAGGGCTGGAGATACGCAGTATTTT
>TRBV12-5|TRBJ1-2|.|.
CASSQGGTLTTVYGYTF
TGTGCTAGTTCCCAAGGGGGAACCCTCACAACCGTCTATGGCTACACCTTC
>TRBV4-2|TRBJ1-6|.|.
CASSLNGVDNSPLHF
TGTGCCAGCAGCTTAAATGGAGTAGACAATTCACCCCTCCACTTT
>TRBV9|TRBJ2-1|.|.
CASGAGPYNEQFF
TGTGCCAGCGGGGCAGGGCCTTACAATGAGCAGTTCTTC
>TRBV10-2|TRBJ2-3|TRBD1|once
CATITGGSTDTQYF
TGCGCCACGATTACAGGGGGCTCTACAGATACGCAGTATTTT
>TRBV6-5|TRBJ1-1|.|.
CASSYNLQGMGAEAFF
TGTGCCAGCAGTTATAACCTTCAAGGAATGGGAGCTGAAGCTTTCTTT
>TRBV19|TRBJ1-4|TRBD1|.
CASSGQGLPFEKLFF
TGTGCCAGTAGTGGACAGGGCCTTCCCTTTGAAAAACTGTTTTTT
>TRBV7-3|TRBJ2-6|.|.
CASTFEPGANVLTF
TGTGCCAGCACCTTCGAGCCTGGGGCCAACGTCCTGACTTTC
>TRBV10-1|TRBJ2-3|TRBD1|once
CASSAGQGFRDTQYF
TGCGCCAGCAGTGCGGGACAGGGGTTTAGAGATACGCAGTATTTT
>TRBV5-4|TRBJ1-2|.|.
CASSLGQDVDYYGYTF
TGTGCCAGCAGCTTGGGACAGGATGTCGATTACTATGGCTACACCTTC
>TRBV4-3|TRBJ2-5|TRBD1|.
CASSQGRTGGGGTQYF
TGCGCCAGCAGCCAAGGCCGAACAGGGGGTGGCGGGACCCAGTACTTC
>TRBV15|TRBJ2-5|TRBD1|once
CATSRDFGSGGMETQYF
TGTGCCACCAGCAGAGATTTCGGGTCAGGGGGCATGGAGACCCAGTACTTC
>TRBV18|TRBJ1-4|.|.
CASSRNDGGGEKLFF
TGTGCCAGCTCGCGAAACGACGGGGGGGGCGAAAAACTGTTTTTT
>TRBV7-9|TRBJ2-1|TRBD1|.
CASSRPGQGLDEQFF
TGTGCCAGCAGCAGACCGGGACAGGGCCTCGATGAGCAGTTCTTC
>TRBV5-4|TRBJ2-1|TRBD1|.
CASSWGQGRLDEQFF
TGTGCCAGCAGCTGGGGACAGGGAAGGTTGGATGAGCAGTTCTTC
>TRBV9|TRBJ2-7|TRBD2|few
CASSLSGRPLDEQYF
TGTGCCAGCAGCCTTAGCGGGAGGCCCTTGGACGAGCAGTACTTC
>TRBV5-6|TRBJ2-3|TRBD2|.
CASSSMGLAGGLRTDTQYF
TGTGCCAGCAGCTCCATGGGACTAGCGGGAGGGTTAAGGACAGATACGCAGTATTTT
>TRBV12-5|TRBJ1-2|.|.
CASGPPSGIGGYTF
TGTGCTAGTGGTCCCCCTTCGGGGATCGGCGGCTACACCTTC